Described below is a single T cell receptor beta chain sequence and its context. The target antigen is unknown. Through a sample-barcoded 5' primer and a J-beta primer mix, a second PCR was run for 7 to 11 cycles. TCRdb re-analysed the 5' RACE reads in MiXCR, keeping a single row per CDR3 protein. The profile shows about 780,000 distinct CDR3 sequences, roughly 24% of them singletons. The data were taken from a study of blood T cells in healthy people across ages. Study-level findings and limits: With naive T cell percentage, TCR beta diversity showed a strong correlation. Roughly linear declines in TCR beta diversity per million T cells occurred with age.

Germline CDR1 SQVTM, CDR2 ANQGSEA. V gave up 4 bases and J gave up 2 bases; unmatched junction bases: 1. CDR3 length: 12 residues. This sample was shared with a second study, whose subject was T cells of mothers and their children. That publication notes: Extraction yielded RNA that went, in full, into cDNA synthesis at approximately 1.4 ug per 15 ul. The M1S primer of the second PCR added sample barcodes and 2-4 random nucleotides.

This chain connects TRBV29-1 to TRBJ1-2, with 7 bases lining up with TRBD1. Input material: blood. This TCR was sampled from a boy between 10 and 17 years old in good health. The CDR3 sequence is CSVVQGNYGYTF. CDR3 DNA: TGCAGCGTTGTACAGGGGAACTATGGCTACACCTTC.